This T cell receptor (beta chain) was documented in a study of blood T cells in healthy people across ages. A J-beta primer mix and a sample-barcoded 5' primer were used in a second PCR of about 7 to 12 cycles. MiXCR, applied by TCRdb to the 5' RACE reads, yields one record per CDR3 protein. This sample has more than 650,000 distinct CDR3 sequences; 53% occur once, and the top ten carry 40% to 50%. The sequencing input was blood. This sequence was found in an elderly man in good health.

This CDR3 reads CSAREGSNTGELFF. CDR3 nucleotide sequence: TGCAGTGCTAGAGAGGGTTCGAACACCGGGGAGCTGTTTTTT. This chain links TRBV20-1 with TRBJ2-2; D call uncertain. Trimming removed 0 bases at V and 0 bases at J, with 5 bases between. The CDR3 is 14 residues long. Germline V CDR1 and CDR2: DFQATT, SNEGSKA (reference sequence).